These 21 T cell receptor beta chains originate from one sample sequenced in a study of shared clonotypes between healthy human individuals. Sequencing used immunoSEQ multiplex PCR; TCRdb keeps in-frame clones, though not all of them. The sample consists of 980,000 or so clones, about three quarters of them appearing once. Sequences were obtained from memory CD4+ T cells sorted from blood. Subset here: CD45RA-negative fraction. These receptors came from a man younger than 30 in good health.

The V gene is TRBV5-4, the J gene TRBJ2-7; 8 bases map to TRBD2. V gave up 0 bases and J gave up 3 bases; unmatched junction bases: 11. The CDR3 is made up of 17 amino acids. Germline CDR1 is SGHNT and CDR2 is YYREEE (reference sequence). CDR3 sequence reads: CASSLAPLGAGDYEQYF. As DNA, the CDR3 is TGTGCCAGCAGCTTGGCACCGCTAGGAGCGGGGGACTACGAGCAGTACTTC.

The chain couples TRBV27 to TRBJ2-7; 12 nucleotides agree with TRBD1. V lost 5 bases and J lost 7; bases outside the gene matches: 6. The CDR3 loop spans 14 amino acids. Per the germline V gene, CDR1 is MNHEY and CDR2 is SMNVEV (reference sequence). DNA for the CDR3: TGTGCCAGCAGTCGACGGGACAGGGGGCGGGAGCAGTACTTC. This translates into CASSRRDRGREQYF.

The chain is built from TRBV10-3 and TRBJ2-1; the match to TRBD1 covers 7 bases. CDR1 and CDR2 (germline): ENHRY, SYGVKD. Losses at the gene ends were 8 bases for V and 0 bases for J; bases not matched to a gene: 4. The CDR3 contains 14 residues. For the CDR3, the DNA is TGTGCCATCCAGGACAGGAGCTCCTACAATGAGCAGTTCTTC. Encoded protein: CAIQDRSSYNEQFF.

This clone was seen many times. This chain joins TRBV6-5 and TRBJ2-2; the match to TRBD2 covers 8 bases. The V and J ends lost 0 bases and 6 bases, in that order; junction bases with no gene match: 6. Germline-derived CDR1 and CDR2 are MNHEY and SVGAGI. This CDR3 region has 16 residues. The CDR3 loop reads CASSYSPSGHPGELFF. CDR3 in DNA: TGTGCCAGCAGTTACTCTCCTAGCGGGCATCCCGGGGAGCTGTTTTTT.

On this clone: The same CDR3 also results from other DNA sequences found in this sample. The chain is built from TRBV5-1 and TRBJ1-5; D is perhaps TRBD1 (6 bases). V was shortened by 4 bases and J by 1 base, with 6 bases between the two germline ends. Germline CDR1 SGHRS, CDR2 YFSETQ. This CDR3 region has 13 residues. The CDR3 loop reads CASSQGSNQPQHF. Here the CDR3 DNA reads TGCGCCAGCAGCCAGGGGAGCAATCAGCCCCAGCATTTT.

V gene TRBV30 combines with J gene TRBJ2-2; maybe TRBD2 (6 bases). The V gene lost 1 base and the J gene lost 1 base, with 13 bases spanning the gap. Germline CDR1 is GTSNPN and CDR2 is SVGIG (reference sequence). This CDR3 has 16 residues. The CDR3, as DNA: TGTGCCTGGAGTGCCCTTGACGGGGGGAACACCGGGGAGCTGTTTTTT. Translation: CAWSALDGGNTGELFF.

The chain has TRBV5-4 and TRBJ1-2; D is unresolved. The V end lost 3 bases, the J end lost 0 bases, and 6 bases lay between the germline ends. CDR1 is SGHNT and CDR2 is YYREEE in the germline V gene (reference sequence). The CDR3 spans 13 residues. In DNA, the CDR3 is TGTGCCAGCAGCTCCGGGACTAACTATGGCTACACCTTC. Its protein is CASSSGTNYGYTF.

This clone was recorded many times. DNA for the CDR3: TGTGCCAGCAGTGGTTCCGGGGTAGAGACCCAGTACTTC. Protein: CASSGSGVETQYF. The V and J genes are TRBV2 and TRBJ2-5, with D maybe TRBD2 (5 bases). This CDR3 region has 13 residues. Trimming took off 4 bases at V and 4 bases at J, with 10 bases between the two ends. Germline V gene sequence: CDR1 SNHLY, CDR2 FYNNEI.

The rearrangement links TRBV10-2 to TRBJ1-1; the D gene is possibly TRBD1 (6 bases). CDR3 length equals 14 residues. V gave up 5 bases and J gave up 1 base, with 11 bases separating them. CDR1 is WSHSY and CDR2 is SAAADI in the germline V gene. CDR3 DNA: TGCGCCAGCAGTCAGGGGTGGGGGAACACTGAAGCTTTCTTT. It is translated as CASSQGWGNTEAFF.

The rearrangement links TRBV19 to TRBJ2-2; D may match TRBD1 or TRBD2 (5 bases each). There are 13 residues in the CDR3. Trimming removed 7 bases from V and 4 bases from J, with 10 bases in between. CDR1 and CDR2 (germline): LNHDA, SQIVND (reference sequence). The CDR3 sequence is CASIQGVTGELFF. The CDR3 nucleotides are TGTGCCAGTATTCAGGGAGTCACCGGGGAGCTGTTTTTT. Combining the CDR3 with reference TRBV19 and TRBJ2-2 gives the whole variable domain DGGITQSPKYLFRKEGQNVTLSCEQNLNHDAMYWYRQDPGQGLRLIYYSQIVNDFQKGDIAEGYSVSREKKESFPLTVTSAQKNPTAFYLCASIQGVTGELFFGEGSRLTVL.

In the case of this clone: This sample includes further DNA sequences coding for the same CDR3. The chain couples TRBV28 to TRBJ2-5; D might be TRBD1 or TRBD2, each matching 6 bases. CDR3 length: 13 amino acids. From germline, CDR1 is MDHEN and CDR2 SYDVKM. Between the trimmed V and J ends, which lost 2 bases and 5 bases, there was a span of 9 bases. CDR3 bases: TGTGCCAGCAGTTTAGGGGGGCTGGAGACCCAGTACTTC. Residues: CASSLGGLETQYF.

The chain employs TRBV6-5 and TRBJ1-5, with D tentatively TRBD1 (6 bases). Germline CDR1 reads MNHEY; CDR2 reads SVGAGI. The germline V and J ends were trimmed by 5 bases and 2 bases, with 13 bases remaining between them. The CDR3 covers 15 residues. The CDR3 DNA sequence: TGTGCCAGCAGTAACCTAGGGGGTGGCAATCAGCCCCAGCATTTT. Protein: CASSNLGGGNQPQHF.

This clone turned up a few times. The chain couples TRBV4-1 to TRBJ2-1; TRBD1 is a possible D gene (6 bases). V was pared by 0 bases and J by 7 bases, with 13 bases between. CDR1 MGHRA and CDR2 YSYEKL come from the germline V gene. This CDR3 is built from 15 residues. This CDR3 is CASSQDNQGYNEQFF. CDR3 sequence (DNA): TGCGCCAGCAGCCAAGATAACCAGGGGTATAATGAGCAGTTCTTC.

The gene calls are TRBV28 and TRBJ1-5; 9 bases map to TRBD1. The V segment lost 6 bases and the J segment 7 bases; nucleotides outside the gene matches: 4. The CDR3 sequence is 13 residues long. Germline V gene sequence: CDR1 MDHEN, CDR2 SYDVKM. CDR3 protein: CASRGQGEQPQHF. The CDR3 DNA reads as TGTGCCAGCAGGGGACAGGGTGAACAGCCCCAGCATTTT.

J is TRBJ1-1 and V is TRBV4-1; D is perhaps TRBD1 (6 bases). The V and J ends lost 2 bases and 11 bases respectively, with 12 bases between them. The CDR3 consists of 12 residues. The germline CDR1 and CDR2 sequences are MGHRA and YSYEKL. The CDR3 DNA follows: TGCGCCAGCAGCCAATCTCAGGGGCCTGCTTTCTTT. Its protein is CASSQSQGPAFF.

This clone was recorded once. The chain has TRBV30 and TRBJ1-2, with a weak D call TRBD1 (5 bases). Germline V gives CDR1 GTSNPN, CDR2 SVGIG (reference sequence). Trimming removed 1 base at V and 2 bases at J, with 8 bases between. The CDR3 spans 13 residues. CDR3 DNA sequence: TGTGCCTGGAGTGGGGGCCAGAACTATGGCTACACCTTC. Translating it yields CAWSGGQNYGYTF.

This chain uses TRBV5-8 with TRBJ1-5; no definite D call. The CDR3 is 14 residues long. Per germline, CDR1 SGHTS and CDR2 YDEGEE. Trimming shortened V by 4 bases and J by 14 bases, and 22 bases separated the two germline ends. The CDR3 nucleotides are TGTGCCAGCAGCCCCCAGTTGGGTGGAGGGTTCGAGCATTTT. It specifies CASSPQLGGGFEHF.

This clone was seen many times. The chain couples TRBV6-1 to TRBJ2-1, with 10 bases lining up with TRBD2. With V trimmed by 4 bases and J by 9 bases, 15 bases remained unmatched. Germline lookup yields CDR1 MNHNS and CDR2 SASEGT. The CDR3 runs 17 residues. The CDR3 here is CASSALSGRAGSGEQFF. The CDR3 DNA sequence: TGTGCCAGCAGTGCTTTAAGCGGGAGGGCCGGGTCCGGTGAGCAGTTCTTC.

This chain links TRBV6-6 with TRBJ2-1; a weak D match, TRBD1 (7 bases). This CDR3 contains 16 residues. Germline CDR1 is MNHNY and CDR2 is SVGAGI (reference sequence). Trimming took off 10 bases at V and 0 bases at J, with 19 bases between the two ends. The CDR3 spells CATRGVGDNSYNEQFF. CDR3 coding DNA: TGTGCCACCAGGGGGGTAGGCGACAACTCCTACAATGAGCAGTTCTTC.

This rearrangement joins TRBV9 to TRBJ1-1; 7 bases fit TRBD1. The length of the CDR3 is 16 residues. With V trimmed by 0 bases and J by 6 bases, 11 bases remained unmatched. Per the germline V gene, CDR1 is SGDLS and CDR2 is YYNGEE. CDR3 sequence (DNA): TGTGCCAGCAGCGTAGCGGGCGAAGGGGGCAAATCTGAAGCTTTCTTT. Its protein is CASSVAGEGGKSEAFF.

A word on this clone: Other DNA sequences in this specimen translate into the identical CDR3. CDR3 residues: CASSRGYQETQYF. CDR3 bases: TGTGCCAGCAGCCGTGGGTACCAAGAGACCCAGTACTTC. This chain joins TRBV11-2 and TRBJ2-5; no reliable D call. Trimming took 5 bases from V and 0 from J, leaving 7 bases between them. The germline V gene encodes CDR1 SGHAT and CDR2 FQNNGV. The CDR3 covers 13 residues.